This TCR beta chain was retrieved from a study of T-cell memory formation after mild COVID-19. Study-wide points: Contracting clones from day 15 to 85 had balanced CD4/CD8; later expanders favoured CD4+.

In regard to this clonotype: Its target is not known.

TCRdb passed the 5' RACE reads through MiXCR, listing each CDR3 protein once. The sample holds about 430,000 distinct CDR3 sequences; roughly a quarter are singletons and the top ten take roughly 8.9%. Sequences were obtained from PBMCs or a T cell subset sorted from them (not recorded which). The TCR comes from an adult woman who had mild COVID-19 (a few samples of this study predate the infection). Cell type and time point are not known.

The CDR3 loop reads CASSFWVSGGRYEQYF. CDR3 nucleotides: TGTGCCAGCAGCTTCTGGGTATCAGGGGGCAGGTACGAGCAGTACTTC. The genes are TRBV7-9 and TRBJ2-7, with 8 bases fitting TRBD1. This CDR3 has 16 residues. Losses at the gene ends were 3 bases for V and 4 bases for J; bases not matched to a gene: 11. The germline V gene encodes CDR1 SEHNR and CDR2 FQNEAQ (reference sequence).